The clone carrying this T cell receptor delta chain has more than one count but fewer than ten. This sample was included in a study of gamma-delta chains in newborns, infants, children. On the study more broadly: Polyclonal expansion of innate γδ T cells after birth follows microbial exposure.

TCRdb ran CATT on the reads. The top ten hold more than 3.5% of the sample, which has approximately 12,000 delta-chain clones, approximately 9% seen once. The receptor's source is a child who was a newborn, infant or young child, either healthy, febrile or measles-vaccinated (not recorded which). Specimen: blood.

CDR3 loop: CACDTLSGDTSVDKLIF. DNA for the CDR3: TGTGCCTGTGACACCTTATCGGGGGATACTAGTGTCGATAAACTCATCTTT. V is TRDV2 and J is TRDJ1, with 9 bases matching TRDD3. The germline CDR1 and CDR2 sequences are GEAIGNYY and EKD. J lost 4 bases, V lost 0 bases, and 11 bases had no gene match. The CDR3 is made up of 17 amino acids.